This T cell receptor beta chain stems from a study of shared clonotypes between healthy human individuals. CDR1 WNHNN and CDR2 SYGVQD come from the germline V gene (reference sequence). This CDR3 contains 13 residues. The junction had 2 bases not matched to a gene; V was cut back by 6 bases and J by 1 base. Comments on this clone: Other nucleotide sequences from this sample produce the same CDR3.

In the source study's methods: ImmunoSEQ junction-only sequences lacked quality scores, so their filtering differed. Repertoires were generated with immunoSEQ multiplex PCR, while TCRdb's copy carries only in-frame clones and drops some. V, J and clone size are those of that table, while D and trimming were read from the DNA. The sample includes 2 million or so clones, 85% to 95% of them seen just once. The sequencing input was naive CD4+ T cells sorted from blood. Subset meaning: CD45RA+ positively selected. The TCR comes from a man aged 18 to 29 in good health. This chain links TRBV10-1 with TRBJ1-1; TRBD1 matches at 7 bases. CDR3 DNA: TGCGCCAGCAGCGGACAGGCGAACACTGAAGCTTTCTTT. It codes for CASSGQANTEAFF.